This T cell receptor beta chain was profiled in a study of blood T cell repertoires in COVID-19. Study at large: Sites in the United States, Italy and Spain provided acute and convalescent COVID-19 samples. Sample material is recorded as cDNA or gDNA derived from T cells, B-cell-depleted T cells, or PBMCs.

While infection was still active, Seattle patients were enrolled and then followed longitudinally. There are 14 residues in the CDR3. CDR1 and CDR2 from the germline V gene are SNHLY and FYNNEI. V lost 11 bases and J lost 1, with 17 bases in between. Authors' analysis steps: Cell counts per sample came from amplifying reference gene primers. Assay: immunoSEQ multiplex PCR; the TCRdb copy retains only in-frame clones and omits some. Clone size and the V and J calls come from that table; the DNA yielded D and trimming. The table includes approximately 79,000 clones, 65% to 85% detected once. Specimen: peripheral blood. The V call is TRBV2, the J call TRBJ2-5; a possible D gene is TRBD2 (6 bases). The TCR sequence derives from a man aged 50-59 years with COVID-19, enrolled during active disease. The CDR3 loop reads CAGSSGGAQETQYF. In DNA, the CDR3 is TGTGCCGGATCCTCCGGGGGTGCCCAAGAGACCCAGTACTTC.